The entry below describes one T cell receptor beta chain. Its antigen is not identified. The data were taken from a study of T-cell reconstitution after alpha-beta-depleted transplantation in children. Study-level results: Reportedly, only several hundred clones from non-depleted graft cells drove alpha-beta T-cell counts at about two months. Diversity and T-cell counts at one year after transplant derived mostly from new T cells. For some patients, TCRbeta diversity was high at day 60 because of recipient T cells and thymic progenitors that survived.

The CDR3 has 15 amino acids. CDR1 and CDR2 from the germline V gene are SGHRS and YFSETQ. V shed 4 bases and J shed 4 bases, with 16 bases lying between them. Unique molecular identifiers featured in how the TCRbeta library was prepared. TCRdb re-derived calls from the PCR reads in MiXCR, one entry per CDR3 protein. The table includes fewer than 550,000 distinct CDR3 sequences, 15% to 20% detected once. The sequence was obtained from a boy younger than two who had a stem cell transplant for Wiskott-Aldrich syndrome, so the T cells may come from the graft donor. The material sequenced was PBMCs, mostly from graft donor cells, taken 360 days after TCRalphabeta/CD19-depleted stem cell transplant. The chain has TRBV5-1 and TRBJ2-3; D might be TRBD2 (6 bases). The CDR3 sequence: CASSPVVGGADTQYF. CDR3 nucleotide sequence: TGCGCCAGCAGCCCCGTAGTTGGAGGGGCAGATACGCAGTATTTT.